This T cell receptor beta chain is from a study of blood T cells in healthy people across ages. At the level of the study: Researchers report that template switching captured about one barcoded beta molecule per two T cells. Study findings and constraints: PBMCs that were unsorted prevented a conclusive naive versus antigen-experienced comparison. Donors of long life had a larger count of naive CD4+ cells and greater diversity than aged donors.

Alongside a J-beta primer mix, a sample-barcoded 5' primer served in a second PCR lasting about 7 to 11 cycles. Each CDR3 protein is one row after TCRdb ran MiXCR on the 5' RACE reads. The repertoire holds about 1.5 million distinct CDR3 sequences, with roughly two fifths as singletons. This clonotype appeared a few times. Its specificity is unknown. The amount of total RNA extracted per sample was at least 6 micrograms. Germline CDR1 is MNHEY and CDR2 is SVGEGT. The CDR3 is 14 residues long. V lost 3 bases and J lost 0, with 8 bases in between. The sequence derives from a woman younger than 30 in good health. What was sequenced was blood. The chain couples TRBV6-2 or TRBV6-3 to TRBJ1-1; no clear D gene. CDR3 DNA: TGTGCCAGCAGTTATAACGGAATGAACACTGAAGCTTTCTTT. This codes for CASSYNGMNTEAFF.